Sequencing of this T cell receptor beta chain was carried out in a study of PD-1 blockade in classical Hodgkin lymphoma. Background on the study: The study gave patients nivolumab 3 mg/kg intravenously every 2 weeks.

Notes on this clone: The antigen is unknown.

Profiling relied on immunoSEQ multiplex PCR, and the TCRdb table lists in-frame clones only, not all of them. The sample records fewer than 80,000 clones, 71% being singletons. Every patient had relapsed following autologous stem cell transplantation, and cohorts differed in brentuximab vedotin exposure. Classifying best responses yielded complete response, partial response or progressive disease. Study-level points and caveats: The repertoire differences lack a defined cause, possibly disease activity or prior therapy. Healthy donors reportedly exceeded newly diagnosed patients in baseline TCR diversity.

Germline V lookup: CDR1 SNHLY, CDR2 FYNNEI. The CDR3 spans 11 residues. V lost 8 bases to trimming and J lost 5 bases, with 9 bases between them. This rearrangement joins TRBV2 to TRBJ2-5; perhaps D is TRBD1 or TRBD2 (6 bases each). The receptor comes from a human donor with classical Hodgkin lymphoma. Sequencing was performed on peripheral blood mononuclear cells (PBMCs), taken before the second cycle of nivolumab. Written as DNA, the CDR3 is TGTGCCAGCGGAGGGGGGGAGACCCAGTACTTC. Its protein product is CASGGGETQYF.